This T cell receptor beta chain was documented in a study of blood T cell repertoires in COVID-19. Study-level information: PBMCs, B-cell-depleted T cells, or T cells were the source of the cDNA or gDNA that made up the material.

Enrolment of Seattle patients took place during active infection, and they were followed longitudinally. The CDR3 runs 15 residues. Per germline, CDR1 MGHDK and CDR2 SYGVNS. V lost 5 bases, J lost 4 bases, and 16 bases lay in between. As handled by the study authors: Reference gene primer amplification gave estimated nucleated cell counts. This table comes from immunoSEQ multiplex PCR, and its TCRdb copy is limited to in-frame clones, with some not included. The V and J calls and clone size are taken from that table; D and trimming were inferred from the DNA. The sample records 400,000 to 450,000 clones, about 88% being singletons.

The TCR sequence derives from a middle-aged woman with COVID-19, enrolled during active disease. The gene calls are TRBV25-1 and TRBJ2-3; D perhaps matches TRBD1 (6 bases). Sequencing input: peripheral blood. CDR3 bases: TGTGCCAGCAGTAAGGACAGACTGAGCGCAGATACGCAGTATTTT. This codes for CASSKDRLSADTQYF.